The sequence of this TCR beta chain was determined in a study of PD-L1 blockade in urothelial cancer (TCRdb year 2017). About the study as a whole: All patients started therapy in about 2014 and received atezolizumab 1,200 mg intravenously every 3 weeks. About 85% of the roughly 29 patients were identified as males with urothelial cancer of bladder origin, and a prior smoking history was reported by 18 of 29 patients. An ECOG performance status of 0 or 1 was recorded for the patients, and 0 to 3 prior chemotherapy regimens had been received by the patients. Blood samples were analyzed at two time points: 3 weeks after treatment start (second dose) and 6 weeks after treatment start. Blood samples yielded a median of around 140,000 T cells and some 80,000 unique TCRs, with median clonality 0.080. Somatic, immune and clinical correlates of response to PD-L1 blockade with atezolizumab in urothelial cancer were the focus of an exploratory multi-omic analysis. Pretreatment tumor samples, along with matched peripheral blood serially collected before and after atezolizumab treatment, were subjected to TCR sequencing. Progression-free survival longer than 6 months counted as durable clinical benefit, and TCR features were additionally tested against both progression-free and overall survival. Whole exome sequencing and RNA sequencing of pretreatment tumors were performed alongside TCR sequencing in the same patients. Under ten patients achieved durable clinical benefit and some 20 did not. Pretreatment blood TCR-seq was available for 27 to 30 patients, at least one posttreatment blood collection was obtained for 25 or so patients, and tumor TCR-seq was available for 25 or so patients. Study-level results and caveats: A pretreatment peripheral blood TCR clonality below the median was linked to improved progression-free and overall survival. Because of the small sample size (n ≈ 27) and the many exploratory analyses performed, the results are intended to be regarded as hypothesis-generating. Patients with durable benefit showed greater expansion of tumor-associated TCR clones in peripheral blood 3 weeks after starting treatment (n ≈ 21, p = 0.022).

A total of 29 patients with locally advanced or metastatic urothelial carcinoma, treated at Memorial Sloan Kettering on a trial protocol, made up the cohort. Peripheral blood mononuclear cells were collected pretreatment and during treatment, with between 1 and 8 total time points obtained per patient. The Qiagen DNeasy Blood extraction kit was used to purify genomic DNA from total PBMCs and tumor samples. PBMCs were collected pretreatment and during treatment, and were isolated and stored as previously described. Turning to this clone: No cognate antigen has been identified for it. Base qualities are missing; no much larger clone stands one base away.

V is reduced by 2 bases and J by 2 bases, leaving a spacing of 13 bases between them. Including the terminal cysteine and phenylalanine, the CDR3 comprises 15 residues. Solely the CDR3 DNA is kept, with 45 bases framed from the first base. Taken from the germline V gene (reference sequence), the CDR1 and CDR2 loops are MNHEY and SMNVEV. Synthetic TCR analog templates were spiked into each PCR so that absolute template abundance could be estimated from read counts. The immunoSEQ assay was used to amplify TCRbeta CDR3 regions from genomic DNA with bias-controlled V and J gene primers. Rearranged TCRbeta segments were sequenced at approximately 20X coverage. The published analysis was carried out like this. Clustering was used to correct sequencing errors, and CDR3s were annotated against IMGT so that V, D and J genes could be assigned. Out-of-frame and stop-codon sequences were excluded, and only productive TCRbeta rearrangements were used in downstream analyses. To compute clonality, Shannon entropy was normalized by the log of the number of unique productive sequences and then subtracted from one. Clones differing between time points or between blood and tumor were identified using Fisher's exact test with Benjamini-Hochberg correction, with an adjusted p below 0.01 applied as the threshold. In its TCRdb copy, this immuneACCESS table keeps in-frame sequences only and misses some clones. Where compared with another copy, unresolved V genes explain less than half of these, and the others have no known cause. V and J calls plus clone size are reproduced from that table; the DNA served to infer D and trimming. For this sample there are about 39,000 clones; approximately 90% appear just once. Jointly, the top ten make up 1.5% to 2% of the sample.

The receptor was derived from a man aged 55 to 69 with urothelial cancer. This sample comprised PBMCs, obtained around atezolizumab (anti-PD-L1) treatment. The chain was built from TRBV27 and TRBJ2-7; tentative D gene TRBD1, with 5 bases matching. The nucleotide sequence is TGTGCCAGCAGTTTAAACAGCGACAGTGCCTACGAGCAGTACTTC. The encoded protein is CASSLNSDSAYEQYF.